The 5 T cell receptor beta chains listed next were all sequenced from one sample in a study of shared clonotypes between healthy human individuals. The table came from immunoSEQ multiplex PCR; TCRdb's copy has only in-frame clones and leaves some out. The repertoire holds millions of clones, with 80% to 95% as singletons. Sequenced input: naive CD4+ T cells from PBMCs. Subset noted: CD45RA+ positively selected. Receptor source: a man younger than 30 in good health. Some clones in this sample may be carry-over from other donors' samples.

For this clone: The same CDR3 is also encoded by other DNA sequences in this sample. This sequence joins TRBV30 and TRBJ1-1; possibly TRBD1 for D (6 bases). The CDR3 is made up of 13 amino acids. The V end lost 2 bases, the J end lost 5 bases, and 12 bases lay between the germline ends. From germline, CDR1 is GTSNPN and CDR2 SVGIG (reference sequence). CDR3 region: CAWSKGGGTEAFF. CDR3 coding DNA: TGTGCCTGGAGTAAGGGGGGAGGTACTGAAGCTTTCTTT. The full variable domain, completed using reference TRBV30 and TRBJ1-1, is SQTIHQWPATLVQPVGSPLSLECTVEGTSNPNLYWYRQAAGRGLQLLFYSVGIGQISSEVPQNLSASRPQDRQFILSSKKLLLSDSGFYLCAWSKGGGTEAFFGQGTRLTVV.

The chain carries TRBV10-3 and TRBJ2-4; 7 bases agree with TRBD2. Germline CDR1 and CDR2: ENHRY and SYGVKD. J lost 1 base, V lost 6 bases, and 9 bases had no gene match. CDR3 length equals 16 residues. The CDR3 here is CAISQAGRTAKNIQYF. Written as DNA, the CDR3 is TGTGCCATCAGCCAAGCGGGAAGGACTGCCAAAAACATTCAGTACTTC.

The J gene is TRBJ2-1, the V gene TRBV4-2; TRBD2 aligns across 12 bases. The length of the CDR3 is 18 residues. Germline V gene lookup returns CDR1 LGHNA and CDR2 YNFKEQ. V shed 1 base, J shed 7 bases, and the junction held 11 bases outside the gene matches. The CDR3 region has the DNA TGTGCCAGCAGCCAAGCAGCTCTCGGACTAGCGGGAACGAATGAGCAGTTCTTC. Encoded protein: CASSQAALGLAGTNEQFF.

This sequence joins TRBV5-1 and TRBJ2-1; 10 bases line up with TRBD2. CDR1 SGHRS and CDR2 YFSETQ come from the germline V gene. CDR3 size: 15 residues. V was pared by 4 bases and J by 7 bases, with 8 bases of the junction left unmatched. This CDR3 reads CASSPGLATVNEQFF. CDR3 DNA: TGCGCCAGCAGCCCGGGACTAGCGACCGTGAATGAGCAGTTCTTC.

This chain connects TRBV28 to TRBJ2-7, with a tentative D call TRBD1 (6 bases). Germline V gives CDR1 MDHEN, CDR2 SYDVKM. This CDR3 spans 14 amino acids. Trimming took off 11 bases at V and 5 bases at J, with 22 bases between the two ends. The CDR3 DNA follows: TGTGCCTGCAAGAGCACAGGGATTCGAAACGAGCAGTACTTC. It encodes CACKSTGIRNEQYF.